The clone carrying this T cell receptor beta chain was observed many times. Its target is unknown. CDR1 is SQVTM and CDR2 is ANQGSEA in the germline V gene. The junction had 8 bases not matched to a gene; V was cut back by 6 bases and J by 4 bases. The CDR3 totals 13 residues. Molecular barcoding with unique molecular identifiers was used for the TCRbeta library. TCRdb re-derived calls from the PCR reads in MiXCR, one entry per CDR3 protein. The sample includes almost 250,000 distinct CDR3 sequences, more than 20% of them seen just once. The entry originates in a study of T-cell reconstitution after alpha-beta-depleted transplantation in children. Study-level results: TCRbeta diversity was high at day 60 in some patients (a result of surviving recipient T cells and thymic progenitors). The authors attributed T-cell counts and diversity one year after transplant mostly to newly produced T cells. Reportedly, only several hundred clones from non-depleted graft cells drove alpha-beta T-cell counts at about two months.

This sample comprised PBMCs, obtained before TCRalphabeta/CD19-depleted stem cell transplant. This sequence originates from a girl aged 2 to 9 with Fanconi anemia, due to receive a stem cell transplant. This chain links TRBV29-1 with TRBJ2-5; 7 nucleotides match TRBD2. The CDR3 nucleotides read TGCAGCGTCGAGGTGGGAGGGCCAGAGACCCAGTACTTC. Translated: CSVEVGGPETQYF.